The next 23 T cell receptor beta chains were all read from a single sample in a study of radiation and T cells in renal cell carcinoma. This table comes from immunoSEQ multiplex PCR, and its TCRdb copy is limited to in-frame clones, with some not included. The table records tens of thousands of clones, about nine tenths of them present only once. Time point: blood 4 weeks post-SBRT, at nephrectomy. Treatment: 15 Gy SBRT to primary tumor, nephrectomy 4 weeks later. The specimen comprised blood, sampled from a patient whose treatment included radiotherapy and nephrectomy. The receptors stem from a woman aged 70-85 years with renal cell carcinoma.

The rearrangement links TRBV5-1 to TRBJ1-1; possibly TRBD1 for D (6 bases). V was clipped by 1 base and J by 4 bases, with 14 bases between them. CDR1 SGHRS and CDR2 YFSETQ come from the germline V gene. The CDR3 is 15 residues long. As DNA, the CDR3 is TGCGCCAGCAGCTTGAGGCAGGGGTATAGCACTGAAGCTTTCTTT. Its protein is CASSLRQGYSTEAFF.

This rearrangement joins TRBV18 to TRBJ2-3, with 12 nucleotides matching TRBD1. Germline lookup yields CDR1 KGHSH and CDR2 LQKENI. Germline trimming cut 5 bases from V and 6 bases from J; bases unmatched to any gene: 6. This CDR3 spans 15 amino acids. This CDR3 is CASSAGQGAFDTQYF. The CDR3 nucleotides read TGTGCCAGCTCAGCGGGACAGGGGGCATTTGATACGCAGTATTTT.

This clone was detected only a few times. The chain combines TRBV19 with TRBJ1-3; no reliable D call. The CDR3 has 16 amino acids. In germline, CDR1 is LNHDA, CDR2 SQIVND (reference sequence). The germline V and J ends were trimmed by 3 bases and 0 bases, with 12 bases remaining between them. The DNA of the CDR3 is TGTGCCAGTAGTATGTTTGGCAGTGACTCTGGAAACACCATATATTTT. Amino acids: CASSMFGSDSGNTIYF.

The chain is built from TRBV5-1 and TRBJ1-4, with D uncertain. Trimming removed 4 bases at V and 8 bases at J, with 9 bases between. CDR1 is SGHRS and CDR2 is YFSETQ in the germline V gene. CDR3 length: 12 amino acids. The CDR3 loop reads CASSLESEKLFF. The CDR3 coding sequence is TGCGCCAGCAGCCTTGAAAGCGAAAAACTGTTTTTT.

The J gene is TRBJ1-1, the V gene TRBV4-3, with a possible D match to TRBD1 (5 bases). Trimming pared 1 base from V and 7 bases from J, leaving 13 bases between. The CDR3 has 14 amino acids. Germline V CDR1 and CDR2: LGHNA, YSLEER. CDR3: CASSQGSRVGEAFF. CDR3 DNA sequence: TGCGCCAGCAGCCAAGGGTCCAGGGTGGGTGAAGCTTTCTTT.

V gene TRBV28 combines with J gene TRBJ1-5; TRBD1 might be the D (5 bases). CDR1 and CDR2 (germline): MDHEN, SYDVKM. Trimming shortened V by 5 bases and J by 0 bases, and 8 bases separated the two germline ends. This CDR3 region has 14 residues. The CDR3 DNA follows: TGTGCCAGCAGTAGGGACCCTAGCAATCAGCCCCAGCATTTT. It encodes CASSRDPSNQPQHF.

This clone came up a few times. V and J are TRBV11-2 and TRBJ2-5, with 11 positions matching TRBD2. Trimming removed 5 bases from V and 5 bases from J; junction bases left unmatched: 19. The length of the CDR3 is 19 residues. Germline CDR1 reads SGHAT; CDR2 reads FQNNGV. DNA for the CDR3: TGTGCCAGCAGCACCTATCGGGCTAGCGGGGGGCGAGGTTTGGAGACCCAGTACTTC. This codes for CASSTYRASGGRGLETQYF. Supplemented by reference TRBV11-2 and TRBJ2-5, the full variable domain reads EAGVAQSPRYKIIEKRQSVAFWCNPISGHATLYWYQQILGQGPKLLIQFQNNGVVDDSQLPKDRFSAERLKGVDSTLKIQPAKLEDSAVYLCASSTYRASGGRGLETQYFGPGTRLLVL.

This chain links TRBV4-3 with TRBJ2-7, with D unclear. CDR3 size: 15 residues. Per germline, CDR1 LGHNA and CDR2 YSLEER. V gave up 0 bases and J gave up 0 bases, with 9 bases separating them. CDR3 coding DNA: TGCGCCAGCAGCCAAGACTATGATATCTCCTACGAGCAGTACTTC. Translating gives CASSQDYDISYEQYF.

This clone was recorded once. This rearrangement joins TRBV7-9 to TRBJ1-2; D ambiguous. Trimming cost V 2 bases and J 2 bases, with 15 bases left between them. The CDR3 has 16 amino acids. CDR1 is SEHNR and CDR2 is FQNEAQ in the germline V gene (reference sequence). The CDR3 here is CASSLKNEGSNYGYTF. The CDR3 DNA is TGTGCCAGCAGCTTAAAAAACGAGGGATCCAACTATGGCTACACCTTC.

The rearrangement links TRBV9 to TRBJ2-2; 8 bases align to TRBD2. The ends lost 3 bases at V and 3 bases at J; junction bases unmatched: 4. Germline V gene sequence: CDR1 SGDLS, CDR2 YYNGEE. The CDR3 contains 15 residues. CDR3 DNA: TGTGCCAGCAGCGGGGGACTAGTTTACACCGGGGAGCTGTTTTTT. This translates into CASSGGLVYTGELFF.

The rearrangement uses TRBV11-3 and TRBJ2-3; weak D call: TRBD1 (5 bases). This CDR3 is built from 15 residues. Germline CDR1 reads SGHNT; CDR2 reads YENEEA. V was cut by 4 bases and J by 5 bases, with 16 bases left in between. CDR3 sequence (DNA): TGTGCCAGCAGCTCCGACCAGGGATTACTAGATACGCAGTATTTT. This translates into CASSSDQGLLDTQYF.

The J gene is TRBJ2-3, the V gene TRBV19; no clear D gene. Germline CDR1 is LNHDA and CDR2 is SQIVND (reference sequence). The CDR3 loop spans 15 amino acids. V was cut by 4 bases and J by 0 bases, with 11 bases left in between. The CDR3 region has the DNA TGTGCCAGTAGTACCTTAGGCTCTAGCACAGATACGCAGTATTTT. Its translation: CASSTLGSSTDTQYF. The full variable domain, rest sourced from reference TRBV19 and TRBJ2-3, is DGGITQSPKYLFRKEGQNVTLSCEQNLNHDAMYWYRQDPGQGLRLIYYSQIVNDFQKGDIAEGYSVSREKKESFPLTVTSAQKNPTAFYLCASSTLGSSTDTQYFGPGTRLTVL.

The chain uses TRBV23-1 and TRBJ1-1, with D unclear. TRBV23-1 is noted as an ORF with a role that remains uncertain. The CDR3 contains 14 residues. Deletions cut 0 bases from V and 1 base from J, with 6 bases between. The CDR3 coding sequence is TGCGCCAGCAGTCAATCAGAGACGAACACTGAAGCTTTCTTT. Translation: CASSQSETNTEAFF.

The rearrangement uses TRBV6-5 and TRBJ1-5; tentatively, D is TRBD1 (6 bases). The ends were cut back, 0 bases at V and 6 bases at J, with 15 bases in the middle. The CDR3 length is 16 residues. Germline CDR1 and CDR2: MNHEY and SVGAGI. The CDR3 spells CASSYSSGGGIQPQHF. For the CDR3, the DNA is TGTGCCAGCAGTTACTCGTCGGGAGGGGGGATTCAGCCCCAGCATTTT.

The V gene is TRBV15, the J gene TRBJ1-2; 7 bases align to TRBD1. Per the germline V gene, CDR1 is LNHNV and CDR2 is YYDKDF (reference sequence). J was trimmed by 8 bases and V by 2 bases; bases with no gene match: 8. The CDR3 covers 14 residues. CDR3 sequence (DNA): TGTGCCACCAGCAGACCAGGGGGTAAAGGGGGCTACACCTTC. Protein sequence: CATSRPGGKGGYTF.

The chain couples TRBV10-3 to TRBJ2-3; 7 bases align to TRBD2. V was pared by 4 bases and J by 2 bases, with 3 bases of the junction left unmatched. Germline lookup yields CDR1 ENHRY and CDR2 SYGVKD. This CDR3 is 14 amino acids long. CDR3 nucleotides: TGTGCCATCAGTGGGGGAGGGAACACAGATACGCAGTATTTT. This sequence encodes CAISGGGNTDTQYF.

The chain employs TRBV6-6 and TRBJ1-2; unclear D gene. This CDR3 region has 13 residues. Germline loops: CDR1 MNHNY, CDR2 SVGAGI (reference sequence). The germline V and J ends were trimmed by 2 bases and 2 bases, with 6 bases remaining between them. CDR3 DNA sequence: TGTGCCAGCAGTTACGATCCGAACTATGGCTACACCTTC. Translated, it gives CASSYDPNYGYTF.

The count of this clone is one. V and J are TRBV11-2 and TRBJ2-2; D is perhaps TRBD1 or TRBD2 (5 bases each). CDR1 is SGHAT, CDR2 FQNNGV, per germline. The V end lost 3 bases, the J end lost 6 bases, and 11 bases lay between the germline ends. The CDR3 totals 14 residues. CDR3 bases: TGTGCCAGCAGCTTGGGGGTTGGAGCCGGGGAGCTGTTTTTT. It encodes CASSLGVGAGELFF.

This clone was detected only a few times. An end of the junction does not agree with germline; a read error may underlie this. J is TRBJ1-4 and V is TRBV29-1; a possible D gene is TRBD1 (5 bases). Germline values: CDR1 SQVTM, CDR2 ANQGSEA. This CDR3 is 8 amino acids long. CDR3 coding DNA: TGCAGCGTGGGGGAAAGGGTTTTT. Amino acid sequence: CSVGERVF. The variable domain in full, completed from reference TRBV29-1 and TRBJ1-4, reads SAVISQKPSRDICQRGTSLTIQCQVDSQVTMMFWYRQQPGQSLTLIATANQGSEATYESGFVIDKFPISRPNLTFSTLTVSNMSPEDSSIYLCSVGERVFGSGTQLSVL.

This rearrangement joins TRBV29-1 to TRBJ1-1; D not resolved. Trimming left V 6 bases short and J 1 base short, with 9 bases between. This CDR3 comprises 12 residues. Germline values: CDR1 SQVTM, CDR2 ANQGSEA. In nucleotides, the CDR3 is TGCAGCGTCCAGGTCGGGAACACTGAAGCTTTCTTT. Translating it yields CSVQVGNTEAFF.

The gene calls are TRBV29-1 and TRBJ1-3; no definite D call. Germline CDR1 SQVTM, CDR2 ANQGSEA. Between the trimmed V and J ends, which lost 7 bases and 4 bases, there was a span of 17 bases. The length of the CDR3 is 14 residues. The DNA of the CDR3 is TGCAGCGCCCAGTTGGCCGCAGCGGGAAACACCATATATTTT. This encodes CSAQLAAAGNTIYF.

A word on this clone: This sample includes further DNA sequences coding for the same CDR3. The J gene is TRBJ2-7, the V gene TRBV7-2; 7 nucleotides align to TRBD2. The V gene's germline CDR1 is SGHTA and CDR2 FQGNSA. V trimming: 0 bases; J trimming: 2 bases; junction bases outside the gene matches: 1. The CDR3 loop spans 14 amino acids. CDR3 sequence (DNA): TGTGCCAGCAGCTTAGCGGGGGGGGCCTACGAGCAGTACTTC. Translating it yields CASSLAGGAYEQYF.

This sequence joins TRBV7-8 and TRBJ2-3, with D possibly being TRBD1 or TRBD2 (5 bases each). Germline V gene sequence: CDR1 SGHVS, CDR2 FQNEAQ. This CDR3 contains 18 residues. V lost 6 bases and J 0 bases, leaving 22 bases between the germline ends. In nucleotides, the CDR3 is TGTGCCAGCAGACCTACTCGGGGCCAGCGGATGAGCACAGATACGCAGTATTTT. Encoded protein: CASRPTRGQRMSTDTQYF.